These T cell receptor beta chains were read from a single sample in a study of blood T cell repertoires in COVID-19. Libraries were prepared by immunoSEQ multiplex PCR; TCRdb keeps only in-frame clonotypes and omits some of them. The sample records around 100,000 clones, roughly 84% being singletons. Material: peripheral blood. The receptors were sampled from a human donor in a cohort sampled during active COVID-19. Each CDR3 is given with its conserved first and last residue. D genes are given only for firm matches. The size entry is marked missing in some rows and otherwise reads once, few, many or a size class.

size: .; V: TRBV4-1; length: 17; D: TRBD2; J: TRBJ2-3; CDR3: CASSQVLAGASTDTQYF; DNA: TGCGCCAGCAGCCAAGTACTAGCGGGAGCGAGCACAGATACGCAGTATTTT
size: .; V: TRBV7-2; length: 14; D: TRBD1; J: TRBJ2-7; CDR3: CASNRGRETYEQYF; DNA: TGTGCCAGCAATAGGGGGCGCGAAACCTACGAGCAGTACTTC
size: .; V: TRBV5-4; length: 14; D: TRBD2; J: TRBJ2-1; CDR3: CASSSAGSGLEQFF; DNA: TGTGCCAGCAGCTCAGCGGGGTCGGGGCTTGAGCAGTTCTTC
size: .; V: TRBV7-2; length: 16; D: TRBD2; J: TRBJ2-5; CDR3: CASSSGLAGVGETQYF; DNA: TGTGCCAGCAGCTCTGGACTAGCGGGAGTAGGAGAGACCCAGTACTTC
size: .; V: TRBV18; length: 13; D: TRBD1; J: TRBJ2-7; CDR3: CASSLQGENEQYF; DNA: TGTGCCAGCTCACTGCAGGGGGAGAACGAGCAGTACTTC
size: once; V: TRBV5-1; length: 16; D: TRBD2; J: TRBJ2-1; CDR3: CASSLSLAGGNNEQFF; DNA: TGCGCCAGCAGCTTATCACTAGCGGGAGGGAACAATGAGCAGTTCTTC
size: .; V: TRBV9; length: 14; D: .; J: TRBJ2-5; CDR3: CASSSARGRETQYF; DNA: TGTGCCAGCAGCTCCGCCAGGGGTAGGGAGACCCAGTACTTC
size: .; V: TRBV11-3; length: 14; D: .; J: TRBJ1-6; CDR3: CASSLKGTGSPLHF; DNA: TGTGCCAGCAGCTTGAAAGGGACTGGGTCACCCCTCCACTTT
size: .; V: TRBV12-3/TRBV12-4; length: 11; D: .; J: TRBJ1-2; CDR3: CASSLATRIAF; DNA: TGTGCCAGCAGTTTAGCGACACGGATTGCCTTC
size: .; V: TRBV2; length: 14; D: .; J: TRBJ1-6; CDR3: CASNGQSWSSPLHF; DNA: TGTGCCAGCAACGGACAGTCCTGGAGTTCACCCCTCCACTTT
size: .; V: TRBV7-6; length: 14; D: .; J: TRBJ2-7; CDR3: CASSPSTGTYEQYF; DNA: TGTGCCAGCAGCCCCTCGACGGGGACCTACGAGCAGTACTTC
size: .; V: TRBV6-5; length: 13; D: .; J: TRBJ2-7; CDR3: CASSPQGRDEQYF; DNA: TGTGCCAGCAGCCCACAAGGCCGGGACGAGCAGTACTTC
size: .; V: TRBV5-1; length: 16; D: TRBD1; J: TRBJ1-4; CDR3: CASSLGAGTGGEKLFF; DNA: TGCGCCAGCAGCTTGGGTGCCGGGACAGGGGGTGAAAAACTGTTTTTT
size: .; V: TRBV5-4; length: 16; D: .; J: TRBJ2-1; CDR3: CASSKVGRDSYNEQFF; DNA: TGTGCCAGCAGCAAGGTGGGGCGGGACTCCTACAATGAGCAGTTCTTC
size: .; V: TRBV12-3/TRBV12-4; length: 12; D: .; J: TRBJ1-2; CDR3: CASRSREGGYTF; DNA: TGTGCCAGCAGGAGCAGGGAAGGCGGCTACACCTTC